The 18 T cell receptor beta chains given below trace back to one sample, sequenced in a study of spatial heterogeneity in lung cancer. Study-level points and caveats: Tumoral mutation counts were tracked by counts of expanded intratumoral alpha and beta TCRs.

Time point reported: sample taken at primary tumor resection. TCRdb analysed the 5' RACE reads with MiXCR anew, one entry per CDR3 protein. Seen here are 11,000 to 15,000 distinct CDR3 sequences, approximately 4.5% observed once, and the top ten hold 15% to 20%. These receptors are not linked to any known antigen. Sequenced material: lung tumor tissue, taken at surgery. The receptors originated from a female donor with early-stage non-small cell lung cancer.

Turning to this clonotype: The size of this beta chain means little, since it is a stray read in a library made for alpha chains. The chain links TRBV20-1 to TRBJ2-7; 7 positions agree with TRBD1. Looked up from germline, CDR1 is DFQATT and CDR2 is SNEGSKA (reference sequence). V dropped 4 bases and J dropped 2; count of bases not matched to a gene: 5. This CDR3 is built from 13 residues. The DNA for the CDR3 is TGCAGTGCTATCACCGGGACAGCCTACGAGCAGTACTTC. It specifies CSAITGTAYEQYF.

Ten or more counts support this clonotype. This beta chain is off target for a library built for alpha chains, so its abundance means little. This chain joins TRBV5-1 and TRBJ2-3, with 8 bases aligning to TRBD2. The CDR3 is made up of 20 amino acids. Per the germline V gene, CDR1 is SGHRS and CDR2 is YFSETQ. V was clipped by 5 bases and J by 1 base; unmatched bases: 21. CDR3 residues: CASSSTGTIVLAGGTDTQYF. The CDR3 DNA sequence: TGCGCCAGCAGTTCCACCGGGACAATTGTTCTAGCGGGTGGCACAGATACGCAGTATTTT.

By sample share, this clonotype is medium-sized. With the library built for alpha chains, this beta chain is off target and its frequency is not meaningful. This chain connects TRBV5-1 to TRBJ2-1, with 10 nucleotides matching TRBD2. V trimming: 4 bases; J trimming: 6 bases; junction bases outside the gene matches: 13. The CDR3 runs to 17 residues. Germline-derived CDR1 and CDR2 are SGHRS and YFSETQ. The CDR3 DNA follows: TGCGCCAGCAGCCTCCCTAGCGGGGGCGCTTATAGCAATGAGCAGTTCTTC. Translating gives CASSLPSGGAYSNEQFF.

This clonotype was seen repeatedly, ten times or more. Little can be read into the size of this beta chain, an off-target read in a library designed for alpha chains. This chain uses TRBV19 with TRBJ1-5, with 11 bases matching TRBD1. Germline-derived CDR1 and CDR2 are LNHDA and SQIVND (reference sequence). This CDR3 has 15 amino acids. Losses at the gene ends were 3 bases for V and 7 bases for J; bases not matched to a gene: 5. The CDR3 region has the DNA TGTGCCAGTAGTATCGGACAGGGGGCACACCAGCCCCAGCATTTT. As protein: CASSIGQGAHQPQHF.

This clonotype was recorded at least ten times. Since it is a stray read in a library aimed at alpha chains, this beta chain has a size that is not meaningful. CDR3 sequence reads: CASTWRDGTDTQYF. The CDR3 nucleotides read TGCGCCAGCACATGGAGGGACGGCACAGATACGCAGTATTTT. The chain joins TRBV5-1 to TRBJ2-3; D is possibly TRBD2 (6 bases). Looked up from germline, CDR1 is SGHRS and CDR2 is YFSETQ. The CDR3 contains 14 residues. The ends were cut back, 6 bases at V and 1 base at J, with 12 bases in the middle.

A word on this clonotype: The library was built for alpha chains, so this beta chain is an off-target read and its size means little. The chain is built from TRBV7-9 and TRBJ2-7, with D perhaps TRBD2 (6 bases). V dropped 1 base and J dropped 12 bases, with 13 bases sitting between them. Germline CDR1 is SEHNR and CDR2 is FQNEAQ (reference sequence). This CDR3 contains 12 residues. CDR3 in DNA: TGTGCCAGCAGCTTAGAGGAGGGATACGCGTACTTC. Amino acid sequence: CASSLEEGYAYF.

This clonotype has at least ten counts. Because this beta chain is a stray read in a library intended to capture alpha chains, its abundance should not be given much weight. CDR3 residues: CASSFQGQETQYF. In nucleotides, the CDR3 is TGTGCCAGCAGTTTCCAGGGGCAAGAGACCCAGTACTTC. The V gene is TRBV27, the J gene TRBJ2-5; perhaps TRBD1 as D (6 bases). The V gene's germline CDR1 is MNHEY and CDR2 SMNVEV (reference sequence). The V end was cut by 3 bases, the J end by 2 bases, with 7 bases between. The CDR3 loop spans 13 amino acids.

This clonotype was found many times. The size of this beta chain means little, since it is a stray read in a library made for alpha chains. The chain combines TRBV11-2 with TRBJ2-3; D is perhaps TRBD1 or TRBD2 (5 bases each). V shed 5 bases and J shed 7 bases, with 19 bases lying between them. The CDR3 runs to 15 residues. Germline loops: CDR1 SGHAT, CDR2 FQNNGV. CDR3 DNA sequence: TGTGCCAGCAGCCCCCGGTCAGGGAGTGGGAATACGCAGTATTTT. Residues: CASSPRSGSGNTQYF.

Ten or more counts support this clonotype. Found in a library prepared for alpha chains, this beta chain is an off-target read, and its abundance has little meaning. V gene TRBV6-2 or TRBV6-3 combines with J gene TRBJ1-5; perhaps TRBD1 as D (5 bases). V lost 6 bases and J 9 bases, leaving 18 bases between the germline ends. Germline V gives CDR1 MNHEY, CDR2 SVGEGT. This CDR3 is built from 14 residues. The CDR3 DNA reads TGTGCCAGCAGCCCCCCAGGTCGACAGAGGCCCCAGCATTTT. Its protein is CASSPPGRQRPQHF.

In this sample, this clonotype turned up many times. This beta chain turned up in a library designed for alpha chains; as an off-target read, its abundance says little. The V gene is TRBV3-1, the J gene TRBJ2-1, with a weak D call TRBD2 (6 bases). Per germline, CDR1 LGHDT and CDR2 YNNKEL (reference sequence). Trimming took off 3 bases at V and 6 bases at J, with 12 bases between the two ends. The CDR3 contains 14 residues. CDR3 region: CASSQGLLGNEQFF. CDR3 nucleotides: TGTGCCAGCAGCCAGGGACTCTTGGGCAATGAGCAGTTCTTC.

Ten or more counts support this clonotype. This beta chain is a stray sequence in a library constructed for alpha chains; its clone size is not meaningful. The chain carries TRBV7-8 and TRBJ2-3, with D perhaps matching TRBD1 or TRBD2 (6 bases each). The V gene lost 7 bases and the J gene lost 0 bases, with 11 bases spanning the gap. CDR1 is SGHVS, CDR2 FQNEAQ, per germline. CDR3 size: 14 residues. The CDR3 is CASKRGASTDTQYF. CDR3 DNA sequence: TGTGCCAGCAAAAGGGGGGCTAGCACAGATACGCAGTATTTT.

This clonotype was counted ten times or more. This beta chain is off target for a library built for alpha chains, so its abundance means little. The chain links TRBV11-2 to TRBJ2-2; D may be TRBD1 (5 bases). The CDR3 totals 14 residues. Germline V gene data show CDR1 as SGHAT and CDR2 as FQNNGV. The V end lost 6 bases, the J end lost 7 bases, and 15 bases lay between the germline ends. The CDR3 DNA follows: TGTGCCAGCAGACCGTTCGCAGGGTACGGGGAGCTGTTTTTT. It specifies CASRPFAGYGELFF.

This clonotype has ten or more counts. A library made for alpha chains picked up this beta chain off target, so its size means little. The chain employs TRBV7-3 and TRBJ2-3; D ambiguous. The CDR3 covers 21 residues. The ends were cut back, 0 bases at V and 2 bases at J, with 27 bases in the middle. Looked up from germline, CDR1 is SGHTA and CDR2 is FQGTGA. The CDR3 DNA is TGTGCCAGCAGCTTAACTAAGAACAGCTTAACTAAGAACCCGCCCACAGATACGCAGTATTTT. Protein: CASSLTKNSLTKNPPTDTQYF.

The table lists this clonotype with many counts. The library was built for alpha chains, so this beta chain is an off-target read and its size means little. The chain employs TRBV28 and TRBJ2-3; possible D gene TRBD2, 7 bases. Trimming shortened V by 1 base and J by 2 bases, and 13 bases separated the two germline ends. Germline assignment: CDR1 MDHEN and CDR2 SYDVKM. The CDR3 loop spans 16 amino acids. Here the CDR3 DNA reads TGTGCCAGCAGTTTATTTGCGGCGGGGGCCACAGATACGCAGTATTTT. It is translated as CASSLFAAGATDTQYF.

This clonotype has a count of ten or more. This beta chain lies outside the target of a library built for alpha chains; its clone size means little. CDR3 sequence (DNA): TGCGCCAGCAGCCAAGACCCTTCATGGGAGCCCCTCCACTTT. Amino acids: CASSQDPSWEPLHF. This chain links TRBV4-3 with TRBJ1-6; no reliable D call. Trimming removed 0 bases at V and 13 bases at J, with 13 bases between. From germline, CDR1 is LGHNA and CDR2 YSLEER. CDR3 length equals 14 residues.

This clonotype has at least ten counts. The size of this beta chain means little, since it is a stray read in a library made for alpha chains. The J gene is TRBJ2-2, the V gene TRBV20-1, with 10 nucleotides matching TRBD2. From germline, CDR1 is DFQATT and CDR2 SNEGSKA (reference sequence). The CDR3 extends over 15 amino acids. V shed 5 bases, J shed 3 bases, and the junction held 6 bases outside the gene matches. The CDR3 here is CSAVSGGPYTGELFF. In DNA, the CDR3 is TGCAGTGCTGTTAGCGGGGGGCCTTACACCGGGGAGCTGTTTTTT.

This clonotype was found many times. Because this beta chain is a stray read in a library intended to capture alpha chains, its abundance should not be given much weight. The J gene is TRBJ2-7, the V gene TRBV7-2; a weak D match, TRBD2 (5 bases). From germline, CDR1 is SGHTA and CDR2 FQGNSA. V dropped 7 bases and J dropped 5 bases, with 15 bases sitting between them. This CDR3 spans 13 amino acids. This CDR3 reads CASILDGNNEQYF. CDR3 in DNA: TGTGCCAGCATCCTGGACGGGAATAACGAGCAGTACTTC.

In this sample, this clonotype turned up many times. Found in a library prepared for alpha chains, this beta chain is an off-target read, and its abundance has little meaning. The chain couples TRBV7-2 to TRBJ1-6, with D uncertain. Germline CDR1 reads SGHTA; CDR2 reads FQGNSA. The CDR3 consists of 14 residues. Trimming shortened V by 1 base and J by 10 bases, and 11 bases separated the two germline ends. The CDR3 region has the DNA TGTGCCAGCAGCTTAGAAGGGATAAGATCACCCCTCCACTTT. Its translation: CASSLEGIRSPLHF.